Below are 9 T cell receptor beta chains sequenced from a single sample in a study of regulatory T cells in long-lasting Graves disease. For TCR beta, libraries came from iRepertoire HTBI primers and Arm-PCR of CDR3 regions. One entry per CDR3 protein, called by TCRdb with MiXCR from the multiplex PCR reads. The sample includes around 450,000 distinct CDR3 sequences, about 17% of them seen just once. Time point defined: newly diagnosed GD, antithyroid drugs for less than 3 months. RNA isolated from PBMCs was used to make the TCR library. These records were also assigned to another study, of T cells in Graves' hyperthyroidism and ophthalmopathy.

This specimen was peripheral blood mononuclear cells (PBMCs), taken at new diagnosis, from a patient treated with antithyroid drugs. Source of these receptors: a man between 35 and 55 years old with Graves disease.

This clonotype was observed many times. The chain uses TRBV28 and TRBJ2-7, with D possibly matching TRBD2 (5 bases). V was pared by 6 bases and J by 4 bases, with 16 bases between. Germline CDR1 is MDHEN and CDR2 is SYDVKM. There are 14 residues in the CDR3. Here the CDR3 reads CASSPGLFRYEQYF. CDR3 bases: TGTGCCAGCAGCCCCGGACTTTTTAGGTACGAGCAGTACTTC.

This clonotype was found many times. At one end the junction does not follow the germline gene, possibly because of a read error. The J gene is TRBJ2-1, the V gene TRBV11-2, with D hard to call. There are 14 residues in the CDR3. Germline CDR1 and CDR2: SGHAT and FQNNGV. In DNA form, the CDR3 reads TGTGCCAGCAGCTTAGGCCCCTCCAACAATGAGCAGTTCTTC. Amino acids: CASSLGPSNNEQFF.

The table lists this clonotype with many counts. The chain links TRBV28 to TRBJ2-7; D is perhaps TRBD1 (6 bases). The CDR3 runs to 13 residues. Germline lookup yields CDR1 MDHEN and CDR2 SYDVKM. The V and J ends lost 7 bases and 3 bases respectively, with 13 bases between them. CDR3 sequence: CASTLTGYYEQYF. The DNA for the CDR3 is TGTGCCAGCACCCTGACAGGATACTACGAGCAGTACTTC.

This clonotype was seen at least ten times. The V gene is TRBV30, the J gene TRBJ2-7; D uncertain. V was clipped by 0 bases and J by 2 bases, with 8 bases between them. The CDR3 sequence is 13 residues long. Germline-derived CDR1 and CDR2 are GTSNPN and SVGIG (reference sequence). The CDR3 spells CAWSVRRTYEQYF. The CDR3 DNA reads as TGTGCCTGGAGTGTACGCCGGACCTACGAGCAGTACTTC.

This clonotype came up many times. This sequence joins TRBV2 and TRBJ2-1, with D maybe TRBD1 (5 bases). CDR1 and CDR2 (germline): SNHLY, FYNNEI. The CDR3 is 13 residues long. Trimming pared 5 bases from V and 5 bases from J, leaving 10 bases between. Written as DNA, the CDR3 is TGTGCCAGCAGTAGCTTCAGGGACAATGAGCAGTTCTTC. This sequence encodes CASSSFRDNEQFF.

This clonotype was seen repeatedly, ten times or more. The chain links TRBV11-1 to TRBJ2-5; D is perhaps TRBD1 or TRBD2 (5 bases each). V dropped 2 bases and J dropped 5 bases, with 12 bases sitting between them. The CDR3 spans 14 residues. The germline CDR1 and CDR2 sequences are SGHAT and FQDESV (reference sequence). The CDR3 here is CASSLQGEGETQYF. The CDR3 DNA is TGTGCCAGCAGCTTACAGGGAGAAGGGGAGACCCAGTACTTC.

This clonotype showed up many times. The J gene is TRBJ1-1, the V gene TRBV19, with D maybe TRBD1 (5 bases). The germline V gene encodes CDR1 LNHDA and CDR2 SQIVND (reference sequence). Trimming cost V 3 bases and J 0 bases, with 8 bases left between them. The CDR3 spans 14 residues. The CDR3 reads CASSMGRMNTEAFF. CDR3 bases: TGTGCCAGTAGTATGGGACGTATGAACACTGAAGCTTTCTTT.

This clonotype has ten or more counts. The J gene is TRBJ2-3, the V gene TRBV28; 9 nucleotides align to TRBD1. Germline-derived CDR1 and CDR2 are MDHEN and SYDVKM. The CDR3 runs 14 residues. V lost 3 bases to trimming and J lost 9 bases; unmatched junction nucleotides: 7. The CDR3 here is CASSFNRGRGTQYF. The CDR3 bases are TGTGCCAGCAGTTTTAACAGGGGGCGAGGGACGCAGTATTTT.

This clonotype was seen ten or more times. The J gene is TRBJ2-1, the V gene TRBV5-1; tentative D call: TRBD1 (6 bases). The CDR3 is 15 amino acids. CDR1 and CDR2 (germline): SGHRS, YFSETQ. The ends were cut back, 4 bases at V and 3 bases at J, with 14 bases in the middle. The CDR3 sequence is CASSPGTQNYNEQFF. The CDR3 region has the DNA TGCGCCAGCAGCCCCGGGACACAGAACTACAATGAGCAGTTCTTC. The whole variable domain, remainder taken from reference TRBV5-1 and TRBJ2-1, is KAGVTQTPRYLIKTRGQQVTLSCSPISGHRSVSWYQQTPGQGLQFLFEYFSETQRNKGNFPGRFSGRQFSNSRSEMNVSTLELGDSALYLCASSPGTQNYNEQFFGPGTRLTVL.